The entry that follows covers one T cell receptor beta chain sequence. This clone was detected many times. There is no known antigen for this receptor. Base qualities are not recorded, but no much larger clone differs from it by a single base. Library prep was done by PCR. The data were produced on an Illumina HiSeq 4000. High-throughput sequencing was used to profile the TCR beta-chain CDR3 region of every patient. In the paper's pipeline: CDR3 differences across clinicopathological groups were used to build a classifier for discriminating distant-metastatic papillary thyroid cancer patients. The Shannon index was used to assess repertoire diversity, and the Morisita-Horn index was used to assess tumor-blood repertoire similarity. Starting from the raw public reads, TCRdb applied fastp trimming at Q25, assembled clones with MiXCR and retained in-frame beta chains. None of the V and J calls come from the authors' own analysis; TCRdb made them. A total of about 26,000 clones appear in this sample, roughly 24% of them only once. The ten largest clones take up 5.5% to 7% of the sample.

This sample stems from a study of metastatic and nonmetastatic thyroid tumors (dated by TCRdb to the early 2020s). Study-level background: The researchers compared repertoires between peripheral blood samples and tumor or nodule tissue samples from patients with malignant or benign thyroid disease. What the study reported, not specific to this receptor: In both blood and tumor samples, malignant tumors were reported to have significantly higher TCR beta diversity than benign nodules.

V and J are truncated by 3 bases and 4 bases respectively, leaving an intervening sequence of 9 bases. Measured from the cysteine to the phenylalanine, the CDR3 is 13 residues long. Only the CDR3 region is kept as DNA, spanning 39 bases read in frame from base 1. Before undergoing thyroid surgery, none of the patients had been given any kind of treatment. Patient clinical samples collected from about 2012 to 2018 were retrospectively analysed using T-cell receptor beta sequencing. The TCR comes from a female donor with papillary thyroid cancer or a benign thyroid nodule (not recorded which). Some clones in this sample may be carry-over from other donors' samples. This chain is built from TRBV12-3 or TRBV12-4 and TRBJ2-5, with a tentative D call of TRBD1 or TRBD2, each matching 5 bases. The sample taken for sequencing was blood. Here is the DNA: TGTGCCAGCAGTTTTACTAGGGGAGAGACCCAGTACTTC. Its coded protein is CASSFTRGETQYF.